The entry below gives a single T cell receptor (beta chain) sequence along with its context. Assay used: immunoSEQ multiplex PCR; TCRdb lists only in-frame clones, some missing. The sample has 170,000 or so clones, 85% to 95% seen once. This CDR3 spans 15 amino acids. Trimming removed 0 bases from V and 6 bases from J; junction bases left unmatched: 5. Germline V gene data show CDR1 as ENHRY and CDR2 as SYGVKD. This record belongs to a study of control samples from healthy donors and cancer patients. The V gene is TRBV10-3, the J gene TRBJ2-7; 10 bases fit TRBD2. This TCR was sampled from a young man in good health. Specimen: blood. CDR3 protein: CAISESLAGVGEQYF. Written as DNA, the CDR3 is TGTGCCATCAGTGAGTCCCTAGCGGGAGTGGGCGAGCAGTACTTC.